This T cell receptor beta chain was captured in a study of blood T cell repertoires in COVID-19. Background on the study: The origin of the acute and convalescent COVID-19 samples was the United States, Italy and Spain. In each case, the material was cDNA or gDNA derived from T cells, B-cell-depleted T cells, or PBMCs.

The authors' processing: Nucleated cell number was recorded as an estimate derived from reference gene primer amplification. The table came from immunoSEQ multiplex PCR; TCRdb's copy has only in-frame clones and leaves some out. D and trimming come from the DNA, and the V and J calls and clone size come from that table. The table lists 300,000 to 400,000 clones, 80% to 90% of them singletons. Enrolled during active infection, Seattle patients were then followed longitudinally. CDR3 length: 15 amino acids. Germline values: CDR1 SEHNR, CDR2 FQNEAQ (reference sequence). The V end was cut by 1 base, the J end by 3 bases, with 11 bases between.

The source of this sequence is a woman aged 25-40 years with COVID-19, enrolled during active disease. Sequenced sample: peripheral blood. This rearrangement joins TRBV7-9 to TRBJ2-3, with TRBD2 as a possible D gene (5 bases). Written as DNA, the CDR3 is TGTGCCAGCAGCTTAGGTACTAGTATTACAGATACGCAGTATTTT. Translated, it gives CASSLGTSITDTQYF. The full variable domain, in which reference TRBV7-9 and TRBJ2-3 provide the parts outside the CDR3, is DTGVSQNPRHKITKRGQNVTFRCDPISEHNRLYWYRQTLGQGPEFLTYFQNEAQLEKSRLLSDRFSAERPKGSFSTLEIQRTEQGDSAMYLCASSLGTSITDTQYFGPGTRLTVL.